A single sample gave rise to the 15 T cell receptor beta chains below, sequenced in a study of blood T cell repertoires in COVID-19. TCRdb keeps only in-frame clones here, not all; method: immunoSEQ multiplex PCR. The top ten clones hold less than 2% of a sample with about 480,000 clones, around 87% of them seen once. What was sequenced was PBMCs or T cells enriched from blood (not recorded which). Every receptor here comes from a woman in her thirties or forties who had recovered from COVID-19.

The V and J genes are TRBV27 and TRBJ2-3; 9 bases agree with TRBD2. The CDR3 loop spans 16 amino acids. The trim removed 2 bases at V and 4 bases at J, leaving 7 bases unmatched. Germline CDR1 reads MNHEY; CDR2 reads SMNVEV (reference sequence). The DNA for the CDR3 is TGTGCCAGCAGTTTAGGGGCGTTAGCGGGAGCAGATACGCAGTATTTT. Protein sequence: CASSLGALAGADTQYF.

This chain's CDR3 is CASSPGRGTGTNGYTF. DNA for the CDR3: TGTGCCAGCAGTCCAGGTCGTGGGACAGGGACAAATGGCTACACCTTC. The rearrangement links TRBV6-2 or TRBV6-3 to TRBJ1-2; TRBD1 agrees at 9 bases. Losses at the gene ends were 5 bases for V and 6 bases for J; bases not matched to a gene: 13. Germline V CDR1 and CDR2: MNHEY, SVGEGT. The CDR3 runs to 16 residues.

The chain has TRBV30 and TRBJ2-4, with TRBD1 identical over 8 bases. V was pared by 3 bases and J by 7 bases, with 8 bases of the junction left unmatched. Germline V gene lookup returns CDR1 GTSNPN and CDR2 SVGIG (reference sequence). The CDR3 is 14 residues long. The CDR3 loop is CAWSPGQGGNIQYF. CDR3 DNA: TGTGCCTGGAGCCCCGGACAGGGAGGCAACATTCAGTACTTC.

The chain carries TRBV5-8 and TRBJ2-5; a possible D gene is TRBD2 (6 bases). CDR1 and CDR2 (germline): SGHTS, YDEGEE. This CDR3 has 16 amino acids. V was trimmed by 2 bases and J by 3 bases, leaving 17 bases between them. CDR3 amino acids: CASSFLGGDTKETQYF. For the CDR3, the DNA is TGTGCCAGCAGCTTTCTTGGAGGGGATACTAAAGAGACCCAGTACTTC.

This clone has a handful of counts. The rearrangement uses TRBV10-2 and TRBJ2-2; TRBD1 is a possible D gene (5 bases). V shed 2 bases and J shed 2 bases, with 15 bases lying between them. Looked up from germline, CDR1 is WSHSY and CDR2 is SAAADI. The CDR3 runs 17 residues. CDR3 bases: TGCGCCAGCAGTGAGCAGGGCCTTCTGCCTAACACCGGGGAGCTGTTTTTT. Its protein is CASSEQGLLPNTGELFF.

This clone turned up a few times. This chain links TRBV5-1 with TRBJ2-1; 8 bases match TRBD2. Germline loops: CDR1 SGHRS, CDR2 YFSETQ. CDR3 size: 17 residues. Trimming cost V 3 bases and J 7 bases; bases outside gene matches: 15. CDR3 nucleotide sequence: TGCGCCAGCAGCTCCACCTTAGGTGCGGGAGGCCCTAATGAGCAGTTCTTC. This encodes CASSSTLGAGGPNEQFF. The full variable domain, rest sourced from reference TRBV5-1 and TRBJ2-1, is KAGVTQTPRYLIKTRGQQVTLSCSPISGHRSVSWYQQTPGQGLQFLFEYFSETQRNKGNFPGRFSGRQFSNSRSEMNVSTLELGDSALYLCASSSTLGAGGPNEQFFGPGTRLTVL.

J is TRBJ1-2 and V is TRBV18; D not certain. The V end was cut by 2 bases, the J end by 2 bases, with 9 bases between. Germline V gene sequence: CDR1 KGHSH, CDR2 LQKENI. CDR3 size: 14 residues. The CDR3 nucleotides read TGTGCCAGCTCACCATTAGCGGGGAACTATGGCTACACCTTC. As protein: CASSPLAGNYGYTF.

The V gene is TRBV30, the J gene TRBJ2-7, with TRBD2 as a possible D gene (6 bases). Per the germline V gene, CDR1 is GTSNPN and CDR2 is SVGIG (reference sequence). There are 14 residues in the CDR3. V was pared by 0 bases and J by 3 bases, with 12 bases between. Here the CDR3 reads CAWSVGTVDYEQYF. The CDR3 bases are TGTGCCTGGAGTGTGGGGACTGTAGACTACGAGCAGTACTTC.

The rearrangement links TRBV7-8 to TRBJ2-5, with 7 nucleotides matching TRBD1. Losses at the gene ends were 5 bases for V and 7 bases for J; bases not matched to a gene: 10. Germline V lookup: CDR1 SGHVS, CDR2 FQNEAQ. This CDR3 comprises 14 residues. The chain's CDR3 is CASSPRDRPWTQYF. CDR3 in DNA: TGTGCCAGCAGCCCCCGGGACAGACCTTGGACCCAGTACTTC. The variable domain in full, with the rest retrieved from reference TRBV7-8 and TRBJ2-5, is GAGVSQSPRYKVAKRGQDVALRCDPISGHVSLFWYQQALGQGPEFLTYFQNEAQLDKSGLPSDRFFAERPEGSVSTLKIQRTQQEDSAVYLCASSPRDRPWTQYFGPGTRLLVL.

The V and J genes are TRBV4-3 and TRBJ2-1; 7 bases map to TRBD2. The junction had 9 bases not matched to a gene; V was cut back by 4 bases and J by 9 bases. Germline lookup yields CDR1 LGHNA and CDR2 YSLEER. The CDR3 length is 14 residues. CDR3 in amino acids: CASSPYLWEGEQFF. The CDR3 region has the DNA TGCGCCAGCAGCCCTTACCTTTGGGAGGGTGAGCAGTTCTTC.

The chain joins TRBV18 to TRBJ2-7; 9 positions agree with TRBD2. Per germline, CDR1 KGHSH and CDR2 LQKENI. The V and J ends lost 5 bases and 4 bases, in that order; junction bases with no gene match: 3. There are 13 residues in the CDR3. This chain's CDR3 is CASSRLAGYEQYF. DNA for the CDR3: TGTGCCAGCTCAAGGCTAGCGGGATACGAGCAGTACTTC.

This chain joins TRBV14 and TRBJ1-1; 10 bases are shared with TRBD1. The CDR3 totals 17 residues. With V trimmed by 2 bases and J by 0 bases, 6 bases remained unmatched. CDR1 is SGHDN, CDR2 FVKESK, per germline. CDR3 amino acids: CASSQWGGQGLNTEAFF. CDR3 in DNA: TGTGCCAGCAGCCAATGGGGGGGACAGGGGTTGAACACTGAAGCTTTCTTT.

The chain recombines TRBV6-6 with TRBJ2-1, with 9 bases fitting TRBD2. In germline, CDR1 is MNHNY, CDR2 SVGAGI (reference sequence). CDR3 length equals 13 residues. V trimming: 8 bases; J trimming: 10 bases; junction bases outside the gene matches: 9. This CDR3 is CASGGGRVNEQFF. CDR3 nucleotides: TGTGCCAGCGGAGGCGGGAGGGTAAACGAGCAGTTCTTC.

This clone was seen once. The CDR3 region is CASSLAGTYNEQFF. The CDR3 nucleotides are TGTGCCAGCAGCTTAGCAGGGACTTACAATGAGCAGTTCTTC. This chain connects TRBV7-9 to TRBJ2-1; D is possibly TRBD2 (6 bases). With 0 bases removed from V and 4 bases from J, the gap between germline ends came to 7 bases. This CDR3 is built from 14 residues. CDR1 is SEHNR, CDR2 FQNEAQ, per germline (reference sequence).

To note about this clone: At the DNA level, this CDR3 is encoded by other sequences in the same sample as well. In DNA, the CDR3 is TGTGCCAGCTCAAGCCGGCAGGGGGATGAGCAGTTCTTC. Protein sequence: CASSSRQGDEQFF. This chain uses TRBV18 with TRBJ2-1, with 7 bases identical to TRBD1. This CDR3 is built from 13 residues. Trimming removed 5 bases from V and 8 bases from J; junction bases left unmatched: 6. The germline CDR1 and CDR2 sequences are KGHSH and LQKENI.